The 17 T cell receptor beta chains given below trace back to one sample, sequenced in a study of T cell responses to AZD1222 COVID-19 vaccine. Profiled with immunoSEQ multiplex PCR; TCRdb holds only in-frame clones, not every one. The sample consists of about 150,000 clones, roughly 90% of them appearing once. The material was peripheral blood, obtained on day 0 of AZD1222 vaccination. These TCRs come from an adult in good health.

The chain uses TRBV5-1 and TRBJ1-5, with D hard to call. Trimming removed 0 bases at V and 4 bases at J, with 11 bases between. CDR3 length: 15 residues. Germline CDR1 and CDR2: SGHRS and YFSETQ. CDR3 protein: CASSLEGSGNQPQHF. The CDR3 region has the DNA TGCGCCAGCAGCTTGGAGGGATCTGGGAATCAGCCCCAGCATTTT.

The chain recombines TRBV28 with TRBJ2-7, with a possible D match to TRBD2 (5 bases). Germline V lookup: CDR1 MDHEN, CDR2 SYDVKM. V was cut by 8 bases and J by 7 bases, with 12 bases left in between. CDR3 length: 11 amino acids. The chain's CDR3 is CASLRGWEQYF. The CDR3 coding sequence is TGTGCCAGCTTAAGAGGGTGGGAGCAGTACTTC. The full variable domain, with the rest looked up from reference TRBV28 and TRBJ2-7, is DVKVTQSSRYLVKRTGEKVFLECVQDMDHENMFWYRQDPGLGLRLIYFSYDVKMKEKGDIPEGYSVSREKKERFSLILESASTNQTSMYLCASLRGWEQYFGPGTRLTVT.

V gene TRBV5-6 combines with J gene TRBJ1-2; 11 bases agree with TRBD1. This CDR3 has 14 amino acids. Per the germline V gene, CDR1 is SGHDT and CDR2 is YYEEEE. V lost 1 base to trimming and J lost 8 bases; unmatched junction nucleotides: 4. CDR3 nucleotides: TGTGCCAGCAGCTTGAGGGGACAGGGGGACGGCTACACCTTC. This codes for CASSLRGQGDGYTF.

The chain combines TRBV5-1 with TRBJ1-4; D remains ambiguous. Trimming removed 0 bases at V and 8 bases at J, with 11 bases between. From germline, CDR1 is SGHRS and CDR2 YFSETQ. The length of the CDR3 is 14 residues. The CDR3 bases are TGCGCCAGCAGCTTGGGCTCGCCCTGGGAAAAACTGTTTTTT. This gives the protein CASSLGSPWEKLFF.

J is TRBJ2-1 and V is TRBV27; 9 bases match TRBD1. Germline V gene lookup returns CDR1 MNHEY and CDR2 SMNVEV (reference sequence). This CDR3 contains 18 residues. The V and J ends lost 5 bases and 2 bases, in that order; junction bases with no gene match: 13. CDR3 loop: CASSPGQGIPLAYNEQFF. CDR3 sequence (DNA): TGTGCCAGCAGTCCGGGACAGGGTATCCCTCTGGCCTACAATGAGCAGTTCTTC.

This chain joins TRBV5-6 and TRBJ2-5; 8 positions agree with TRBD1. The ends lost 2 bases at V and 6 bases at J; junction bases unmatched: 3. The length of the CDR3 is 13 residues. Germline loops: CDR1 SGHDT, CDR2 YYEEEE. CDR3 protein: CASSFGTGKTQYF. In DNA form, the CDR3 reads TGTGCCAGCAGCTTCGGGACAGGAAAGACCCAGTACTTC.

The chain employs TRBV12-5 and TRBJ1-2; TRBD1 is a possible D gene (5 bases). Germline CDR1 and CDR2: LGHNT and FRNRAP. The CDR3 loop spans 15 amino acids. The V and J ends lost 7 bases and 2 bases respectively, with 17 bases between them. The CDR3 sequence: CASAYGVGDNYGYTF. The DNA for the CDR3 is TGTGCTAGTGCCTACGGGGTGGGGGACAACTATGGCTACACCTTC.

The V gene is TRBV2, the J gene TRBJ2-1; 9 bases fit TRBD2. The CDR3 contains 11 residues. J was trimmed by 15 bases and V by 8 bases; bases with no gene match: 8. CDR1 SNHLY and CDR2 FYNNEI come from the germline V gene. This chain's CDR3 is CASGPGLATFF. In DNA form, the CDR3 reads TGTGCCAGCGGCCCGGGACTAGCCACGTTCTTC.

The chain recombines TRBV18 with TRBJ1-2; D remains unclear. Trimming stripped 6 bases from V and 2 bases from J, with 13 bases between. Germline V CDR1 and CDR2: KGHSH, LQKENI. This CDR3 spans 14 amino acids. CDR3 sequence (DNA): TGTGCCAGCTCCCCGAGGACTGGCAACTATGGCTACACCTTC. The encoded protein is CASSPRTGNYGYTF.

The count of this clone is one. This chain uses TRBV19 with TRBJ2-2, with a weak D call TRBD2 (5 bases). CDR1 and CDR2 from the germline V gene are LNHDA and SQIVND (reference sequence). V was trimmed by 7 bases and J by 1 base, leaving 19 bases between them. This CDR3 is 17 amino acids long. The CDR3 DNA sequence: TGTGCCAGTACCCCTGGGTCTTCCGGGATGAACACCGGGGAGCTGTTTTTT. This codes for CASTPGSSGMNTGELFF.

This chain connects TRBV7-2 to TRBJ1-2; perhaps TRBD1 as D (6 bases). Germline values: CDR1 SGHTA, CDR2 FQGNSA. The CDR3 is 15 residues long. The V gene lost 2 bases and the J gene lost 6 bases, with 16 bases spanning the gap. The CDR3 bases are TGTGCCAGCAGCTTAAGCGGGGGCACGCTGAATGGCTACACCTTC. Translating it yields CASSLSGGTLNGYTF. The full variable domain, its missing parts supplied by reference TRBV7-2 and TRBJ1-2, is GAGVSQSPSNKVTEKGKDVELRCDPISGHTALYWYRQSLGQGLEFLIYFQGNSAPDKSGLPSDRFSAERTGGSVSTLTIQRTQQEDSAVYLCASSLSGGTLNGYTFGSGTRLTVV.

The rearrangement links TRBV4-1 to TRBJ2-7; 7 bases fit TRBD2. V was clipped by 0 bases and J by 3 bases; unmatched bases: 14. The length of the CDR3 is 18 residues. Germline CDR1 MGHRA, CDR2 YSYEKL. CDR3 in DNA: TGCGCCAGCAGCCAAGAATCTCCCGGGGCGGGAGCCTACTACGAGCAGTACTTC. This gives the protein CASSQESPGAGAYYEQYF.

The J gene is TRBJ1-2, the V gene TRBV4-3; D is undetermined. The CDR3 sequence is 12 residues long. Germline CDR1 reads LGHNA; CDR2 reads YSLEER. Trimming left V 1 base short and J 5 bases short, with 5 bases between. CDR3 bases: TGCGCCAGCAGCCAAGGGGAGTATGGCTACACCTTC. This gives the protein CASSQGEYGYTF.

The chain combines TRBV28 with TRBJ1-1; D is undetermined. The CDR3 runs to 10 residues. Germline V gene data show CDR1 as MDHEN and CDR2 as SYDVKM. Trimming left V 6 bases short and J 7 bases short, with 6 bases between. CDR3 nucleotide sequence: TGTGCCAGCAGGGAAGGTGAAGCTTTCTTT. Translating gives CASREGEAFF.

The V gene is TRBV27, the J gene TRBJ2-3; 12 bases agree with TRBD2. Trimming at V came to 8 bases and at J to 1 base, leaving 4 bases not matched to a gene. The length of the CDR3 is 15 residues. Looked up from germline, CDR1 is MNHEY and CDR2 is SMNVEV (reference sequence). The CDR3 DNA follows: TGTGCCAGCCTCCGGACTAGCGGGGGCACAGATACGCAGTATTTT. The encoded protein is CASLRTSGGTDTQYF.

The chain employs TRBV5-6 and TRBJ2-1; 10 positions match TRBD2. Germline CDR1 reads SGHDT; CDR2 reads YYEEEE. After removal of 2 bases from V and 4 bases from J, the junction contained 15 bases not matched to a gene. The CDR3 covers 19 residues. The CDR3 loop is CASSFHPKRGGLTYNEQFF. The CDR3 DNA reads TGTGCCAGCAGCTTCCACCCAAAGCGGGGGGGCCTGACTTACAATGAGCAGTTCTTC.

The J gene is TRBJ2-7, the V gene TRBV6-2 or TRBV6-3; D tentatively fits TRBD1 or TRBD2 (5 bases each). This CDR3 region has 15 residues. Germline V gives CDR1 MNHEY, CDR2 SVGEGT. The V end lost 5 bases, the J end lost 2 bases, and 16 bases lay between the germline ends. The CDR3 region is CASSTTGTGTYEQYF. CDR3 sequence (DNA): TGTGCCAGCAGTACAACCGGGACGGGGACCTACGAGCAGTACTTC.